The 11 T cell receptor beta chains below all came from one sample that was sequenced in a study of blood T cell repertoires in COVID-19. Here immunoSEQ multiplex PCR was the method, and the copy in TCRdb shows in-frame clones only, minus some. The sample has about 35,000 clones; around 80% are singletons. Source material: peripheral blood. Receptor source: a man older than 75 with active or convalescent COVID-19.

Only a few counts were recorded for this clone. The chain uses TRBV18 and TRBJ2-7; TRBD2 aligns across 9 bases. CDR3 length: 18 amino acids. Germline-derived CDR1 and CDR2 are KGHSH and LQKENI. The ends lost 3 bases at V and 1 base at J; junction bases unmatched: 13. DNA for the CDR3: TGTGCCAGCTCACCGTTTCAGTCTAGCGGGGCTATATCCTACGAGCAGTACTTC. This sequence encodes CASSPFQSSGAISYEQYF.

This rearrangement joins TRBV5-1 to TRBJ1-5, with D perhaps TRBD1 (6 bases). CDR3 size: 13 residues. Germline V gene data show CDR1 as SGHRS and CDR2 as YFSETQ. Trimming shortened V by 5 bases and J by 5 bases, and 11 bases separated the two germline ends. In nucleotides, the CDR3 is TGCGCCAGCAGAGTGGACAGCGATCAGCCCCAGCATTTT. Translating gives CASRVDSDQPQHF.

The chain is built from TRBV14 and TRBJ2-7; TRBD2 matches at 9 bases. The CDR3 runs to 14 residues. Germline CDR1 and CDR2: SGHDN and FVKESK. The junction had 10 bases not matched to a gene; V was cut back by 4 bases and J by 9 bases. Written as DNA, the CDR3 is TGTGCCAGCAGCCGGGATAGCGGGAGTTTCGGGCAGTACTTC. Protein: CASSRDSGSFGQYF.

The chain links TRBV12-3 or TRBV12-4 to TRBJ2-3; 9 bases agree with TRBD1. This CDR3 contains 12 residues. J was trimmed by 10 bases and V by 6 bases; bases with no gene match: 5. The CDR3 sequence is CASSPDRGSQYF. The CDR3, as DNA: TGTGCCAGCAGCCCGGACAGGGGATCGCAGTATTTT.

This clone has a handful of counts. The chain has TRBV14 and TRBJ1-1; TRBD1 agrees at 7 bases. Germline V gene lookup returns CDR1 SGHDN and CDR2 FVKESK. The ends lost 2 bases at V and 8 bases at J; junction bases unmatched: 5. CDR3 length: 13 amino acids. CDR3 bases: TGTGCCAGCAGCCAAACCCGGGACAGCGAAGCTTTCTTT. It codes for CASSQTRDSEAFF.

This clone came up a few times. V gene TRBV7-9 combines with J gene TRBJ1-1; no clear D gene. The CDR3 has 13 residues. The V end lost 3 bases, the J end lost 1 base, and 6 bases lay between the germline ends. Germline values: CDR1 SEHNR, CDR2 FQNEAQ (reference sequence). DNA for the CDR3: TGTGCCAGCAGCTTGGGCAGGAACACTGAAGCTTTCTTT. This sequence encodes CASSLGRNTEAFF.

V and J are TRBV24-1 and TRBJ2-3, with 7 nucleotides matching TRBD2. The CDR3 loop spans 15 amino acids. With V trimmed by 4 bases and J by 0 bases, 3 bases remained unmatched. Germline V CDR1 and CDR2: KGHDR, SFDVKD. The CDR3 coding sequence is TGTGCCACCAGTGACATGGGGGGGAGCACAGATACGCAGTATTTT. Amino acids: CATSDMGGSTDTQYF.

This clone occurred a few times. The CDR3 nucleotides are TGTGCCAGCAGTGGACAGGTATTCGAGCAGTACTTC. Protein sequence: CASSGQVFEQYF. The V and J genes are TRBV12-3 or TRBV12-4 and TRBJ2-7, with 7 bases that match TRBD1. The CDR3 is made up of 12 amino acids. V trimming: 5 bases; J trimming: 6 bases; junction bases outside the gene matches: 4.

This chain links TRBV5-1 with TRBJ2-2; a weak D match, TRBD2 (6 bases). The ends were cut back, 4 bases at V and 0 bases at J, with 13 bases in the middle. Germline V CDR1 and CDR2: SGHRS, YFSETQ. The CDR3 has 16 amino acids. The CDR3 reads CASSIAGSPNTGELFF. DNA for the CDR3: TGCGCCAGCAGCATCGCGGGATCACCGAACACCGGGGAGCTGTTTTTT.

The CDR3: CASSWTTGAHEQYF. CDR3 nucleotide sequence: TGTGCCAGCAGCTGGACGACGGGAGCTCACGAGCAGTACTTC. The rearrangement uses TRBV5-4 and TRBJ2-7; tentatively, D is TRBD2 (6 bases). Germline CDR1 is SGHNT and CDR2 is YYREEE (reference sequence). This CDR3 has 14 residues. Trimming stripped 3 bases from V and 5 bases from J, with 15 bases between.

A single count supports this clone. This sequence joins TRBV5-1 and TRBJ2-7; possible D gene TRBD1, 5 bases. The CDR3 length is 15 residues. The V end lost 0 bases, the J end lost 3 bases, and 13 bases lay between the germline ends. Germline CDR1 reads SGHRS; CDR2 reads YFSETQ. Here the CDR3 reads CASSLDPTGVYEQYF. The DNA for the CDR3 is TGCGCCAGCAGCTTGGACCCCACAGGAGTCTACGAGCAGTACTTC. The whole variable domain, remainder taken from reference TRBV5-1 and TRBJ2-7, is KAGVTQTPRYLIKTRGQQVTLSCSPISGHRSVSWYQQTPGQGLQFLFEYFSETQRNKGNFPGRFSGRQFSNSRSEMNVSTLELGDSALYLCASSLDPTGVYEQYFGPGTRLTVT.